These 26 T cell receptor beta chains share one sample of origin, sequenced in a study of blood T cell repertoires in COVID-19. Clones were sequenced by immunoSEQ multiplex PCR, and TCRdb holds only the in-frame ones, with some missing. The sample lists fewer than 250,000 clones, around 87% seen once, with about 7% in the top ten. Sequencing was done on a sample of PBMCs or T cells enriched from blood (not recorded which). Every receptor here comes from a man younger than 45 in a cohort exposed to, infected with or recovered from COVID-19 (not recorded which).

This chain joins TRBV4-1 and TRBJ2-7, with 12 bases that match TRBD1. The ends lost 6 bases at V and 0 bases at J; junction bases unmatched: 15. The CDR3 loop spans 19 amino acids. CDR1 is MGHRA, CDR2 YSYEKL, per germline. The CDR3 reads CASRPKFGTGGVDSYEQYF. In DNA, the CDR3 is TGCGCCAGCAGACCTAAATTTGGGACAGGGGGCGTTGACTCCTACGAGCAGTACTTC.

The chain links TRBV29-1 to TRBJ1-1; D gene ambiguous. The ends were cut back, 6 bases at V and 0 bases at J, with 14 bases in the middle. Germline assignment: CDR1 SQVTM and CDR2 ANQGSEA. CDR3 length: 14 residues. Here the CDR3 DNA reads TGCAGCGTGAGGTCCTCCGGGATGAACACTGAAGCTTTCTTT. Translating gives CSVRSSGMNTEAFF.

The chain joins TRBV4-3 to TRBJ1-3; 7 bases align to TRBD1. The CDR3 length is 15 residues. V lost 4 bases and J lost 2; bases outside the gene matches: 5. Germline CDR1 and CDR2: LGHNA and YSLEER. The CDR3, as DNA: TGCGCCAGCAGCCGAAATCAGGGGGCTGGAAACACCATATATTTT. The encoded protein is CASSRNQGAGNTIYF.

The chain employs TRBV4-1 and TRBJ2-2, with D maybe TRBD2 (6 bases). Trimming stripped 1 base from V and 0 bases from J, with 15 bases between. This CDR3 is built from 18 residues. Per germline, CDR1 MGHRA and CDR2 YSYEKL. This CDR3 is CASSQVGPGTPNTGELFF. CDR3 DNA: TGCGCCAGCAGCCAAGTGGGGCCCGGGACTCCGAACACCGGGGAGCTGTTTTTT.

The J gene is TRBJ1-2, the V gene TRBV6-5, with TRBD1 as a possible D gene (5 bases). Germline V gene data show CDR1 as MNHEY and CDR2 as SVGAGI. The CDR3 contains 12 residues. Trimming cost V 5 bases and J 2 bases, with 6 bases left between them. The CDR3 is CASSRQNYGYTF. CDR3 DNA sequence: TGTGCCAGCAGTCGACAGAACTATGGCTACACCTTC.

This clone was detected once. This chain connects TRBV29-1 to TRBJ2-1; D is perhaps TRBD2 (6 bases). V was cut by 4 bases and J by 3 bases, with 13 bases left in between. This CDR3 has 14 amino acids. The germline V gene encodes CDR1 SQVTM and CDR2 ANQGSEA. CDR3 nucleotides: TGCAGCGTTGTTACGGCGGAGGGCTACAATGAGCAGTTCTTC. This sequence encodes CSVVTAEGYNEQFF.

The table lists this clone with a count of one. The junction and the germline gene differ at one end; a read error may be behind it. The chain carries TRBV7-7 and TRBJ2-1, with 15 bases fitting TRBD2. Germline values: CDR1 SSHAT, CDR2 FNYEAQ (reference sequence). The CDR3 is 17 residues long. As DNA, the CDR3 is TGTGCTAGCAGCTCGGGACTAGCGGGGGGAAACTACAATGAGCAGTTCTTC. Amino acid sequence: CASSSGLAGGNYNEQFF.

This clone was detected once. This chain joins TRBV28 and TRBJ2-7; the D gene is possibly TRBD1 (6 bases). The CDR3 consists of 15 residues. Germline assignment: CDR1 MDHEN and CDR2 SYDVKM. Between the trimmed V and J ends, which lost 8 bases and 0 bases, there was a span of 17 bases. As DNA, the CDR3 is TGTGCCAGCCTATCTTCGGGGACAAGCTCCTACGAGCAGTACTTC. Translating it yields CASLSSGTSSYEQYF.

This rearrangement joins TRBV4-2 to TRBJ1-4; a weak D match, TRBD1 (5 bases). The V end was cut by 0 bases, the J end by 4 bases, with 12 bases between. CDR1 is LGHNA, CDR2 YNFKEQ, per germline. The CDR3 sequence is 16 residues long. The chain's CDR3 is CASSQDGGVINEKLFF. DNA for the CDR3: TGTGCCAGCAGCCAAGATGGGGGGGTGATTAATGAAAAACTGTTTTTT.

The V call is TRBV6-5, the J call TRBJ2-3; D is undetermined. Germline CDR1 reads MNHEY; CDR2 reads SVGAGI. Deletions cut 0 bases from V and 6 bases from J, with 13 bases between. This CDR3 contains 15 residues. The chain's CDR3 is CASSYSLISMDTQYF. The DNA of the CDR3 is TGTGCCAGCAGTTACTCCCTAATCTCGATGGATACGCAGTATTTT.

J is TRBJ2-1 and V is TRBV11-3; 7 bases align to TRBD2. The junction had 3 bases not matched to a gene; V was cut back by 0 bases and J by 1 base. Germline V CDR1 and CDR2: SGHNT, YENEEA. The CDR3 spans 16 residues. CDR3 in DNA: TGTGCCAGCAGCTTAGATGGTAGCGGGTCCTACAATGAGCAGTTCTTC. It is translated as CASSLDGSGSYNEQFF.

The chain links TRBV7-3 to TRBJ1-1; D gene ambiguous. V lost 5 bases to trimming and J lost 6 bases, with 13 bases between them. Germline V gene data show CDR1 as SGHTA and CDR2 as FQGTGA. CDR3 length equals 13 residues. CDR3 sequence reads: CASSARLESEAFF. The CDR3, as DNA: TGTGCCAGCAGCGCCCGACTGGAGTCTGAAGCTTTCTTT.

The chain combines TRBV20-1 with TRBJ1-1; D may be TRBD1 (6 bases). The CDR3 loop spans 14 amino acids. CDR1 is DFQATT and CDR2 is SNEGSKA in the germline V gene (reference sequence). Trimming cost V 3 bases and J 5 bases, with 16 bases left between them. The CDR3 protein is CSASMRGRATEAFF. For the CDR3, the DNA is TGCAGTGCTAGTATGAGGGGGAGGGCTACTGAAGCTTTCTTT.

This clone has a single count. The rearrangement uses TRBV10-3 and TRBJ2-7; TRBD2 matches 8 bases. The trim removed 4 bases at V and 5 bases at J, leaving 13 bases unmatched. CDR3 size: 16 residues. CDR1 ENHRY and CDR2 SYGVKD come from the germline V gene. The CDR3: CAISGSRGGGSDEQYF. CDR3 coding DNA: TGTGCCATCAGTGGGTCCCGAGGCGGGGGGAGCGACGAGCAGTACTTC.

This clone was counted a single time. The chain combines TRBV6-5 with TRBJ2-7; 8 bases match TRBD1. The germline V gene encodes CDR1 MNHEY and CDR2 SVGAGI. V lost 2 bases and J lost 3; bases outside the gene matches: 6. The CDR3 has 15 amino acids. The CDR3 DNA reads TGTGCCAGCAGTTACGCCGGGACAGGATTCTACGAGCAGTACTTC. This gives the protein CASSYAGTGFYEQYF.

This clone was found once. The chain has TRBV2 and TRBJ1-6, with D unresolved. From germline, CDR1 is SNHLY and CDR2 FYNNEI. The V end was cut by 6 bases, the J end by 9 bases, with 18 bases between. This CDR3 is 15 amino acids long. CDR3 DNA sequence: TGTGCCAGCAGAGCCGGACTTGGGGAAGGTTCACCCCTCCACTTT. Translating it yields CASRAGLGEGSPLHF.

J is TRBJ2-1 and V is TRBV5-8; 9 bases fit TRBD2. Looked up from germline, CDR1 is SGHTS and CDR2 is YDEGEE. The J segment lost 0 bases and the V segment lost 2 bases, leaving 15 bases of the junction unmatched. The CDR3 covers 20 residues. The CDR3 DNA reads TGTGCCAGCAGCTTTATGGGGCTAGCGGGATTAGTGGGCTCCTACAATGAGCAGTTCTTC. This sequence encodes CASSFMGLAGLVGSYNEQFF.

The chain joins TRBV6-2 or TRBV6-3 to TRBJ1-2; D remains ambiguous. Trimming stripped 1 base from V and 6 bases from J, with 9 bases between. Germline V gene lookup returns CDR1 MNHEY and CDR2 SVGEGT. This CDR3 region has 13 residues. The CDR3: CASSYWVRDGYTF. The CDR3 DNA is TGTGCCAGCAGTTACTGGGTTCGGGATGGCTACACCTTC.

The rearrangement joins TRBV5-1 to TRBJ2-6, with D possibly matching TRBD2 (7 bases). CDR1 and CDR2 from the germline V gene are SGHRS and YFSETQ. This CDR3 comprises 20 residues. The germline V and J ends were trimmed by 4 bases and 2 bases, with 25 bases remaining between them. This CDR3 reads CASSPRHTGGRDAGANVLTF. CDR3 bases: TGCGCCAGCAGCCCCCGCCATACCGGGGGGCGGGACGCTGGGGCCAACGTCCTGACTTTC.

As DNA, the CDR3 is TGTGCCAGCAGCCAAGGGGGGGGCTCTAACTATGGCTACACCTTC. Protein sequence: CASSQGGGSNYGYTF. The rearrangement links TRBV3-1 (or the pseudogene TRBV3-2) to TRBJ1-2, with a tentative D call TRBD1 (6 bases). V dropped 1 base and J dropped 0 bases, with 9 bases sitting between them. This CDR3 comprises 15 residues. The V gene's germline CDR1 is LGHDT and CDR2 YNNKEL (reference sequence).

The chain couples TRBV6-4 to TRBJ1-3, with D hard to call. The CDR3 length is 13 residues. Trimming left V 9 bases short and J 1 base short, with 10 bases between. In germline, CDR1 is MRHNA, CDR2 SNTAGT. In DNA, the CDR3 is TGTGCCAGGTACACCAGGTCTGGAAACACCATATATTTT. It encodes CARYTRSGNTIYF.

The chain employs TRBV13 and TRBJ2-3, with 14 positions matching TRBD2. The CDR3 sequence is 19 residues long. Germline CDR1 and CDR2: PRHDT and FYEKMQ (reference sequence). J lost 8 bases, V lost 1 base, and 14 bases had no gene match. CDR3 protein: CASSLDGRGGTSGRGTQYF. Written as DNA, the CDR3 is TGTGCCAGCAGCTTAGACGGCAGAGGTGGGACTAGCGGGAGAGGTACGCAGTATTTT.

J is TRBJ2-1 and V is TRBV7-9; TRBD2 matches 7 bases. Germline V CDR1 and CDR2: SEHNR, FQNEAQ (reference sequence). CDR3 length equals 16 residues. V lost 2 bases to trimming and J lost 7 bases; unmatched junction nucleotides: 11. CDR3 nucleotides: TGTGCCAGCAGCTTATATCTTAGCGGGTTGCCGAATGAGCAGTTCTTC. Translated, it gives CASSLYLSGLPNEQFF. Drawing the rest from reference TRBV7-9 and TRBJ2-1, the complete variable domain is DTGVSQNPRHKITKRGQNVTFRCDPISEHNRLYWYRQTLGQGPEFLTYFQNEAQLEKSRLLSDRFSAERPKGSFSTLEIQRTEQGDSAMYLCASSLYLSGLPNEQFFGPGTRLTVL.

This clone showed up just a few times. The chain combines TRBV28 with TRBJ1-1, with a weak D call TRBD1 (5 bases). The germline gives CDR1 MDHEN, CDR2 SYDVKM. V was trimmed by 1 base and J by 8 bases, leaving 11 bases between them. The CDR3 runs to 13 residues. Here the CDR3 DNA reads TGTGCCAGCAGTTTATTGGGAGGGGCGGAAGCTTTCTTT. Translated, it gives CASSLLGGAEAFF.

V usage is TRBV7-2 and J usage is TRBJ1-5; D remains unclear. CDR1 and CDR2 (germline): SGHTA, FQGNSA. This CDR3 is built from 13 residues. The V gene lost 1 base and the J gene lost 6 bases, with 7 bases spanning the gap. The CDR3 spells CASSLVGFQPQHF. DNA for the CDR3: TGTGCCAGCAGCTTAGTCGGGTTTCAGCCCCAGCATTTT.

J is TRBJ1-1 and V is TRBV19; 7 bases map to TRBD1. This CDR3 has 14 residues. V gave up 3 bases and J gave up 4 bases; unmatched junction bases: 5. Germline V gene sequence: CDR1 LNHDA, CDR2 SQIVND (reference sequence). The CDR3 nucleotides read TGTGCCAGTAGTATTACAGGGGCGAGCACTGAAGCTTTCTTT. It translates to CASSITGASTEAFF.